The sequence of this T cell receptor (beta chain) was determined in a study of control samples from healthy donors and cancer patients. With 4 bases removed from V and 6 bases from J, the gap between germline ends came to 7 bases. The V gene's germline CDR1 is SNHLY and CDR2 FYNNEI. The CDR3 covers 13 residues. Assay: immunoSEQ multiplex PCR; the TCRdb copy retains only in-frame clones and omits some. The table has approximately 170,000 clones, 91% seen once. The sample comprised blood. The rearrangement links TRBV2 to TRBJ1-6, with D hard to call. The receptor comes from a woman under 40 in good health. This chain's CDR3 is CASSVHPNSPLHF. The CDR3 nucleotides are TGTGCCAGCAGTGTCCATCCTAATTCACCCCTCCACTTT.